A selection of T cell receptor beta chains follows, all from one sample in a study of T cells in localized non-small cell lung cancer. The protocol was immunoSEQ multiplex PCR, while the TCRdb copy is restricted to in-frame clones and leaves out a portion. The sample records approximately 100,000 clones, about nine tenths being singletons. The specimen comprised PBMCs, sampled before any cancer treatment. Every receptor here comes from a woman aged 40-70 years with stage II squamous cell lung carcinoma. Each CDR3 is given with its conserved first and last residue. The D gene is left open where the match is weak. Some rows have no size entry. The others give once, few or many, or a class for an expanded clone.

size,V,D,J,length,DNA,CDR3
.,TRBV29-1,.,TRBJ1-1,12,TGCAGCGTAAGAGGGGGGGGAACTGAAGCTTTCTTT,CSVRGGGTEAFF
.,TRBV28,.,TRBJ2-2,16,TGTGCCAGCAGTTTATTCCGGGGACCGAACACCGGGGAGCTGTTTTTT,CASSLFRGPNTGELFF
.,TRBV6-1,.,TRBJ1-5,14,TGTGCCAGCAGTGCAGGACAGTGGGGTCAGCCCCAGCATTTT,CASSAGQWGQPQHF
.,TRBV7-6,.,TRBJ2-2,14,TGTGCCAGCAGCTTAGCGCTGGGGCCCGGGGAGCTGTTTTTT,CASSLALGPGELFF
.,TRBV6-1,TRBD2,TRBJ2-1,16,TGTGCCAGCAGTGATACTGCGGGGGGGCCCTACAATGAGCAGTTCTTC,CASSDTAGGPYNEQFF
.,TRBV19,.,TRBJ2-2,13,TGTGCCAGTAGTTCTCGACAGATCGGGGAGCTGTTTTTT,CASSSRQIGELFF
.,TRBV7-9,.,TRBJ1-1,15,TGTGCCAGCAGCATAGGGCAGGGTCCGAACACTGAAGCTTTCTTT,CASSIGQGPNTEAFF
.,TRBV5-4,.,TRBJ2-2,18,TGTGCCAGCAGCTCACCGGGACACTTGACCTCGGGCACCGGGGAGCTGTTTTTT,CASSSPGHLTSGTGELFF
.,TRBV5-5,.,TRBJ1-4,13,TGTGCCAGCAGCTTGCCCAGGAATGAAAAACTGTTTTTT,CASSLPRNEKLFF
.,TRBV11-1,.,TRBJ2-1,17,TGTGCCAGCAGCTTAGCGCGAGCGTCGAGCTCCTACAATGAGCAGTTCTTC,CASSLARASSSYNEQFF
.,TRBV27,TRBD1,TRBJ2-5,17,TGTGCCAGCAGTTTCCGCCCGGACAGGGGCGGGTCGGAGACCCAGTACTTC,CASSFRPDRGGSETQYF
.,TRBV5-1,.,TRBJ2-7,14,TGCGCCAGCAGCATAACAGGGCACTCCTACGAGCAGTACTTC,CASSITGHSYEQYF
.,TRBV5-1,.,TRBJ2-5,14,TGCGCCAGCAGGCCAACAGGGTCCCAAGAGACCCAGTACTTC,CASRPTGSQETQYF
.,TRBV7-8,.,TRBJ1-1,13,TGTGCCAGCAGTTTCCGTATGAACACTGAAGCTTTCTTT,CASSFRMNTEAFF
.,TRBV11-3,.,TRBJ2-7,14,TGTGCCAGCAGCTTAGATGGGAGGGGGATCGAGCAGTACTTC,CASSLDGRGIEQYF
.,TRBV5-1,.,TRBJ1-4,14,TGCGCCAGCACCGTGTCCTCAACTAATGAAAAACTGTTTTTT,CASTVSSTNEKLFF
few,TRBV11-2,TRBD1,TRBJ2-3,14,TGTGCCAGCAGCTCGGAGACTCTCGGGACAGTTCAGTATTTT,CASSSETLGTVQYF
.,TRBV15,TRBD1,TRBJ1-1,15,TGTGCCACCAGCAGGGACAGGGCCCTGAACACTGAAGCTTTCTTT,CATSRDRALNTEAFF
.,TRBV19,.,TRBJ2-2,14,TGTGCCAGTAGTATAGCTACGGGAGCCGGGGAGCTGTTTTTT,CASSIATGAGELFF
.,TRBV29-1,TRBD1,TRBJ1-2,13,TGCAGCGTGGGGACAGATAGCGCTTATGGCTACACCTTC,CSVGTDSAYGYTF
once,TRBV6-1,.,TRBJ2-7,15,TGTGCCAGCAGTGCCTCGACCGTTAGCTCCTACGAGCAGTACTTC,CASSASTVSSYEQYF
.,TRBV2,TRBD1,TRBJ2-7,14,TGTGCCAGCAGTGCACAGGGGCCTGGAGACGAGCAGTACTTC,CASSAQGPGDEQYF
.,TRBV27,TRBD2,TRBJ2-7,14,TGTGCCAGCAGGGGCCTAGCGGGGGGAGGCGAGCAGTACTTC,CASRGLAGGGEQYF
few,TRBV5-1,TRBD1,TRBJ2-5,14,TGCGCCAGCAGCCCGCAGGGGGCGTGGGAGACCCAGTACTTC,CASSPQGAWETQYF
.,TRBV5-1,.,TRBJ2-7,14,TGCGCCAGCGCTGGGGGCGGAATCTCCAACGAGCAGTACTTC,CASAGGGISNEQYF
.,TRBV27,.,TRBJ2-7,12,TGTGCCAGCAGCAGTGGGTGGAACGAGCAGTACTTC,CASSSGWNEQYF
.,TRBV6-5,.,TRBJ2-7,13,TGTGCCACCAAGAGTAGGACGACCTACGAGCAGTACTTC,CATKSRTTYEQYF
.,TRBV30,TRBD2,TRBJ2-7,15,TGTGCCTGGAGCCCGGGACTAGTGAGTCCCAACGAGCAGTACTTC,CAWSPGLVSPNEQYF
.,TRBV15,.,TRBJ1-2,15,TGTGCCACCAGCAGAGACGGGGTGCCAGACTATGGCTACACCTTC,CATSRDGVPDYGYTF
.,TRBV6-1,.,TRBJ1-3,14,TGTGCCAGCAGTGAAGCGCAGTCTGGAGACACCATATATTTT,CASSEAQSGDTIYF
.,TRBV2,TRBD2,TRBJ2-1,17,TGTGCCAGCAGGAGAGAGACTAGCGGGAGATGGCGGGGTGAGCAGTTCTTC,CASRRETSGRWRGEQFF
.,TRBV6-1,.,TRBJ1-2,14,TGTGCCAGCAGTGAAGTGAGCAGGGGATCTGGCTACACCTTC,CASSEVSRGSGYTF
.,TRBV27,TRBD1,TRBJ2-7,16,TGTGCCAGCAGTTGGGCTCGACAGGGCGAGGGAGACGAGCAGTACTTC,CASSWARQGEGDEQYF
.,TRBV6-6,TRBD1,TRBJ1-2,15,TGTGCCAGCAGTCCCGGACAGGGGGGAACTTATGGCTACACCTTC,CASSPGQGGTYGYTF
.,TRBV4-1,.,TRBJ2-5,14,TGCGCCAGCAGCCAAGAGGAGGGTAAAGAGACCCAGTACTTC,CASSQEEGKETQYF
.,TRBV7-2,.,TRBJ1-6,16,TGTGCCAGCAGCTTAGCGCAAGGGGGTCGGGGGGCACCCCTCCACTTT,CASSLAQGGRGAPLHF
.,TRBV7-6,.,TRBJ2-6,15,TGTGCCAGCAGCCTACTGGACTCTGGGGCCAACGTCCTGACTTTC,CASSLLDSGANVLTF
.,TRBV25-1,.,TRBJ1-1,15,TGTGCCAGCAGTGAATTGGCAGGGACGAACACTGAAGCTTTCTTT,CASSELAGTNTEAFF
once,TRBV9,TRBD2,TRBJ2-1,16,TGTGCCAGCAGCGTAGGGTTAGCGGGAGGGCTGAATGAGCAGTTCTTC,CASSVGLAGGLNEQFF
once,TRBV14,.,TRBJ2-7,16,TGTGCCAGCAGTCATCTAGGACCCCAGGGGTGGACCGAGCAGTACTTC,CASSHLGPQGWTEQYF
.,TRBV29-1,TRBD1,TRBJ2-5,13,TGCAGCGTTGGGACAGGGGGTCAAGAGACCCAGTACTTC,CSVGTGGQETQYF
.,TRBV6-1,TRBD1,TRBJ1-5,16,TGTGCCAGCAGTGACCCATCGACAGGGGAACGCCAGCCCCAGCATTTT,CASSDPSTGERQPQHF
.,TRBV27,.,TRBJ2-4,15,TGTGCCAGCAGTCCCGCCGGGGCTGCCAAAAACATTCAGTACTTC,CASSPAGAAKNIQYF
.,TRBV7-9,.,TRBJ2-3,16,TGTGCCAGCAGCTCTCTAGCGTGGACCGCGGCAGATACGCAGTATTTT,CASSSLAWTAADTQYF
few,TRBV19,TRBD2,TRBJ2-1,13,TGTGCCAGTTCCGGGGGGGAACTCAATGAGCAGTTCTTC,CASSGGELNEQFF